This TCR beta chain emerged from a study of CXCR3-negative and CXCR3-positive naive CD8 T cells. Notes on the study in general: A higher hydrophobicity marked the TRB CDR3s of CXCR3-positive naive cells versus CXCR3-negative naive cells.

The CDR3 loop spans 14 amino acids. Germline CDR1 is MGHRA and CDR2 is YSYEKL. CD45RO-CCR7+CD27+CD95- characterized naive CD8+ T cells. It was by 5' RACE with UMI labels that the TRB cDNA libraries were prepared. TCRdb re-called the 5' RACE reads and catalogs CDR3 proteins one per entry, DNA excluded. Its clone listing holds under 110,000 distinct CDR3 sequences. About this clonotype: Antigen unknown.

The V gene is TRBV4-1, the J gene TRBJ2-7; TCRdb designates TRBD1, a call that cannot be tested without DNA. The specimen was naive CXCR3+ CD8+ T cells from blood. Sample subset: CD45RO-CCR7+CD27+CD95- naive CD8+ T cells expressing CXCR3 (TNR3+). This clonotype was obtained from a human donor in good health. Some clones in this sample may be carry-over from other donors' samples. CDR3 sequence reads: CASSQTRVSYEQYF.